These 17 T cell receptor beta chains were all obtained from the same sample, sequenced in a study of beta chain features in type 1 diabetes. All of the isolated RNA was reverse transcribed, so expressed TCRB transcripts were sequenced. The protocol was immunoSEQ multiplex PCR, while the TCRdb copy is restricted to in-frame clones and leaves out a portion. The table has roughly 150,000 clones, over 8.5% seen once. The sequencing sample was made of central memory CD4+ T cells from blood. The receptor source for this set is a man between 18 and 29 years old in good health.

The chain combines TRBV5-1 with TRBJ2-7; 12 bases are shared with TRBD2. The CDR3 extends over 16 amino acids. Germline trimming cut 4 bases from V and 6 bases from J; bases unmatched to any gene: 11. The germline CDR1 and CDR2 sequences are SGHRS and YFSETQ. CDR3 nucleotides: TGCGCCAGCAGCCCTACTAGCGGGGGGCCCCAGGGCGAGCAGTACTTC. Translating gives CASSPTSGGPQGEQYF.

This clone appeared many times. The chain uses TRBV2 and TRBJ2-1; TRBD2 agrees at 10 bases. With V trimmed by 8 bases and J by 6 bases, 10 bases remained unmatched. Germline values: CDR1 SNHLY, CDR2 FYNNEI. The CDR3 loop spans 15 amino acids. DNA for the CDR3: TGTGCCAGCTATTGGGGACTAGCGTTGAGCAATGAGCAGTTCTTC. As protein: CASYWGLALSNEQFF.

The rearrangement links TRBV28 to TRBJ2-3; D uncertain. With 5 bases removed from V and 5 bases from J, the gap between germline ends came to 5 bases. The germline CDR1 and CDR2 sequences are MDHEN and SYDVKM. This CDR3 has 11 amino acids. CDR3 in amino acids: CASSHKDTQYF. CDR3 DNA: TGTGCCAGCAGTCATAAAGATACGCAGTATTTT.

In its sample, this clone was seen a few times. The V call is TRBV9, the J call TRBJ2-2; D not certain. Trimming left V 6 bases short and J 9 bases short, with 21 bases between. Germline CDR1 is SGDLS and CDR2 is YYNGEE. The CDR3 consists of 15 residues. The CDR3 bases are TGTGCCAGCAACCACCCTGGGGTAACCGATCGGGAGCTGTTTTTT. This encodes CASNHPGVTDRELFF.

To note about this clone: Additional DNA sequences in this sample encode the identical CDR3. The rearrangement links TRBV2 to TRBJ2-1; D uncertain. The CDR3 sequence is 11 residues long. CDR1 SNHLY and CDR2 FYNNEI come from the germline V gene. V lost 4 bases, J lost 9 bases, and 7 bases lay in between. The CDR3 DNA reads TGTGCCAGCAGTGGGCTTACTGAGCAGTTCTTC. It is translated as CASSGLTEQFF.

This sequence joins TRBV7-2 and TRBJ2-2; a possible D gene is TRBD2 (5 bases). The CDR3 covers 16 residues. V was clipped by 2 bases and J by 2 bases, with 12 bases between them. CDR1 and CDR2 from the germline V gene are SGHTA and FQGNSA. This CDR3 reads CASSLNVGANTGELFF. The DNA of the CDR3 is TGTGCCAGCAGCTTAAATGTGGGAGCTAACACCGGGGAGCTGTTTTTT.

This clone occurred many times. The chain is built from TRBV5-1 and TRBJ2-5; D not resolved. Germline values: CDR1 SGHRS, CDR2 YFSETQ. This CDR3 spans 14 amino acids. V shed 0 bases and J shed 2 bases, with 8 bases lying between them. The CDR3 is CASSLGSSQETQYF. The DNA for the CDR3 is TGCGCCAGCAGCTTGGGGTCCAGTCAAGAGACCCAGTACTTC.

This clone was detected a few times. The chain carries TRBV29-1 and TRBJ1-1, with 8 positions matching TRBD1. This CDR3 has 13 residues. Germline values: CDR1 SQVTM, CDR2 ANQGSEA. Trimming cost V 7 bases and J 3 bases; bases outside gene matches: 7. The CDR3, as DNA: TGCAGCGGCGGACAGGGTAGTTACACTGAAGCTTTCTTT. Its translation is CSGGQGSYTEAFF.

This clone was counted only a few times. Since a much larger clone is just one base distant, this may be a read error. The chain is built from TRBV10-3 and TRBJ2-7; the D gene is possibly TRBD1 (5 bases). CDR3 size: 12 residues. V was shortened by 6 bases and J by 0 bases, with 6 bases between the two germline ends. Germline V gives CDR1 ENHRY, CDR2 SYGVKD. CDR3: CAIRDNSYEQYF. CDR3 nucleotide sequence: TGTGCCATCAGGGACAACTCCTACGAGCAGTACTTC.

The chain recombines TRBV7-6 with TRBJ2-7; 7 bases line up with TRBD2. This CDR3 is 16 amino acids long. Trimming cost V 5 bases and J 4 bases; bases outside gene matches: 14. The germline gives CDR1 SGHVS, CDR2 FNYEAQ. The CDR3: CASSRLATLPTYEQYF. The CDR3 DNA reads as TGTGCCAGCAGCCGACTAGCCACCCTTCCCACTTACGAGCAGTACTTC.

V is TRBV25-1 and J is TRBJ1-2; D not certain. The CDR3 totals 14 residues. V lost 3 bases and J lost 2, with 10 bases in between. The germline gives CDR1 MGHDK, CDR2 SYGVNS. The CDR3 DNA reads TGTGCCAGCAGTGACCGGACTGGGAACTATGGCTACACCTTC. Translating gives CASSDRTGNYGYTF.

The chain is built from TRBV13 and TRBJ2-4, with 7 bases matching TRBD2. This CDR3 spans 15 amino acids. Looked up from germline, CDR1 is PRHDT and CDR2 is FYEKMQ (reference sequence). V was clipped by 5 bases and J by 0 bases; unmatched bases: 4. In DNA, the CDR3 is TGTGCCAGCAGCCCTCGGGGGGTAGCCAAAAACATTCAGTACTTC. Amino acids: CASSPRGVAKNIQYF.

The CDR3 reads CASSARQGWTEAFF. CDR3 nucleotides: TGTGCCAGCAGCGCCCGACAGGGTTGGACTGAAGCTTTCTTT. J is TRBJ1-1 and V is TRBV11-1; 7 bases are a match to TRBD1. The CDR3 has 14 residues. V lost 5 bases to trimming and J lost 5 bases; unmatched junction nucleotides: 8. CDR1 is SGHAT, CDR2 FQDESV, per germline (reference sequence). Looking up the rest from reference TRBV11-1 and TRBJ1-1 gives the full variable domain: EAEVAQSPRYKITEKSQAVAFWCDPISGHATLYWYRQILGQGPELLVQFQDESVVDDSQLPKDRFSAERLKGVDSTLKIQPAELGDSAMYLCASSARQGWTEAFFGQGTRLTVV.

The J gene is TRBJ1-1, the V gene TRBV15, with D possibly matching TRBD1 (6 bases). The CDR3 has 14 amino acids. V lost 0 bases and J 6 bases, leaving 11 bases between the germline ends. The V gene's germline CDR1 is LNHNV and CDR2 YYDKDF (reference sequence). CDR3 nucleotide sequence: TGTGCCACCAGCAGAGATCTAGGGGGGTCTGAAGCTTTCTTT. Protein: CATSRDLGGSEAFF.

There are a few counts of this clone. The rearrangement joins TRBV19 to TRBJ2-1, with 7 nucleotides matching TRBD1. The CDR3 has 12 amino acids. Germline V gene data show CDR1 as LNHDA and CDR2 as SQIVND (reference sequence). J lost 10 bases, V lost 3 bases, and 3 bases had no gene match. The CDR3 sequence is CASSIWDREQFF. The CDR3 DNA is TGTGCCAGTAGTATTTGGGACAGAGAGCAGTTCTTC.

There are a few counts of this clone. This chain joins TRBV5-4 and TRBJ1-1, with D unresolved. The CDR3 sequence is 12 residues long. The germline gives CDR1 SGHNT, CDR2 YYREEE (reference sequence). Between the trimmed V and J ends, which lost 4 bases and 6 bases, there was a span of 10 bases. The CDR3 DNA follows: TGTGCCAGCAGCCTACAGCGGGCTGAAGCTTTCTTT. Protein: CASSLQRAEAFF.

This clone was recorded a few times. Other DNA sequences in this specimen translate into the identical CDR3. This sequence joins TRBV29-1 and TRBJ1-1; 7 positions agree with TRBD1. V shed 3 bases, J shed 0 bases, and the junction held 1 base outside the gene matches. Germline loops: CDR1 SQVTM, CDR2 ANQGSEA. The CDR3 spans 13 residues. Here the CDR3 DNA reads TGCAGCGTTGAGGGACAGATGAACACTGAAGCTTTCTTT. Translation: CSVEGQMNTEAFF.